The 10 T cell receptor beta chains below were found in one sample sequenced in a study of neurological immune-mediated disorders. Each CDR3 protein gets one entry after TCRdb re-called the 5' RACE reads with MiXCR. The repertoire consists of 78,000 or so distinct CDR3 sequences, with roughly 4.8% occurring once and the leading ten covering roughly 2.4%. Sample: PBMCs. The origin of the receptors is a woman aged 25 to 39 with multiple sclerosis.

This clonotype was seen repeatedly, ten times or more. The V gene is TRBV5-6, the J gene TRBJ1-5, with 7 bases fitting TRBD1. The CDR3 contains 14 residues. The V gene end was trimmed by 4 bases and the J gene end by 3 bases; junction bases not matched to a gene: 4. CDR1 and CDR2 from the germline V gene are SGHDT and YYEEEE. This CDR3 reads CASSLGQPNQPQHF. As DNA, the CDR3 is TGTGCCAGCAGCCTGGGACAGCCCAATCAGCCCCAGCATTTT.

V usage is TRBV20-1 and J usage is TRBJ2-2; TRBD2 matches 14 bases. CDR3 size: 19 residues. V dropped 1 base and J dropped 4; count of bases not matched to a gene: 11. The germline V gene encodes CDR1 DFQATT and CDR2 SNEGSKA (reference sequence). The CDR3 reads CSARARGGTSGGSTGELFF. In DNA form, the CDR3 reads TGCAGTGCTAGAGCCCGAGGGGGGACTAGCGGGGGAAGCACCGGGGAGCTGTTTTTT.

Many counts were recorded for this clonotype. Written as DNA, the CDR3 is TGTGCCTGGAGTCGACAGGGTAGCTATGGCTACACCTTC. Encoded protein: CAWSRQGSYGYTF. V usage is TRBV30 and J usage is TRBJ1-2; 7 positions match TRBD1. Trimming took 2 bases from V and 4 from J; bases not matched to a gene: 4. The CDR3 spans 13 residues. CDR1 and CDR2 (germline): GTSNPN, SVGIG (reference sequence).

The table lists this clonotype with many counts. The CDR3 DNA reads TGCAGTGCTTGCCGGAGGGTCGGTGGGGCCAACGTCCTGACTTTC. It specifies CSACRRVGGANVLTF. The chain couples TRBV20-1 to TRBJ2-6; TRBD2 might be the D (6 bases). Trimming removed 5 bases at V and 3 bases at J, with 14 bases between. Looked up from germline, CDR1 is DFQATT and CDR2 is SNEGSKA (reference sequence). The CDR3 spans 15 residues.

The chain joins TRBV5-1 to TRBJ2-7, with D hard to call. The V and J ends lost 0 bases and 6 bases respectively, with 16 bases between them. There are 15 residues in the CDR3. Germline V gives CDR1 SGHRS, CDR2 YFSETQ. The CDR3, as DNA: TGCGCCAGCAGCTTGGCTGGCAGTTCCTCCGGCGAGCAGTACTTC. Protein product: CASSLAGSSSGEQYF.

This clonotype has ten or more counts. This sequence joins TRBV20-1 and TRBJ1-5; D is undetermined. Trimming removed 1 base from V and 5 bases from J, with 9 bases in between. Germline values: CDR1 DFQATT, CDR2 SNEGSKA (reference sequence). The CDR3 sequence is 13 residues long. The CDR3 region is CSARGSPDQPQHF. The CDR3 DNA sequence: TGCAGTGCTAGAGGTAGCCCAGATCAGCCCCAGCATTTT.

Ten or more counts support this clonotype. This rearrangement joins TRBV10-3 to TRBJ2-2; TRBD2 agrees at 14 bases. The CDR3 consists of 16 residues. V shed 10 bases and J 3 bases; nucleotides not matched to a gene: 7. The germline V gene encodes CDR1 ENHRY and CDR2 SYGVKD. The CDR3 protein is CATSGGLAGDTGELFF. The CDR3 region has the DNA TGTGCCACCTCGGGGGGACTAGCGGGGGACACCGGGGAGCTGTTTTTT.

This clonotype was counted many times. The rearrangement uses TRBV20-1 and TRBJ1-2, with D uncertain. V was trimmed by 4 bases and J by 3 bases, leaving 0 bases between them. This CDR3 is built from 9 residues. Germline V gene sequence: CDR1 DFQATT, CDR2 SNEGSKA (reference sequence). The CDR3 nucleotides read TGCAGTGCTAACTATGGCTACACCTTC. This sequence encodes CSANYGYTF.

There are many counts of this clonotype. The chain employs TRBV12-3 or TRBV12-4 and TRBJ2-2; no clear D. The CDR3 consists of 13 residues. Trimming removed 4 bases from V and 8 bases from J, with 11 bases in between. The CDR3 sequence: CASSSVPIGELFF. DNA for the CDR3: TGTGCCAGCAGTTCCGTCCCCATTGGGGAGCTGTTTTTT.

This clonotype was picked up many times. The chain couples TRBV20-1 to TRBJ1-1, with D hard to call. CDR3 length: 12 residues. Trimming took off 1 base at V and 6 bases at J, with 9 bases between the two ends. Germline-derived CDR1 and CDR2 are DFQATT and SNEGSKA (reference sequence). CDR3: CSARVSQPEAFF. DNA for the CDR3: TGCAGTGCTAGAGTTTCACAGCCTGAAGCTTTCTTT.